One and the same sample provided the 17 T cell receptor beta chains below, sequenced in a study of cytomegalovirus exposure and HLA in healthy donors. The repertoire was sequenced with immunoSEQ multiplex PCR; TCRdb's copy has only in-frame clones and lacks some. The table lists some 250,000 clones, 85% to 90% of them singletons. The source material was PBMCs. These receptor sequences come from a woman aged 18-30 years in good health and CMV-seronegative.

This clone was seen only once. V gene TRBV19 combines with J gene TRBJ1-5, with D perhaps TRBD1 (5 bases). The germline CDR1 and CDR2 sequences are LNHDA and SQIVND (reference sequence). V lost 5 bases and J lost 4, with 12 bases in between. The CDR3 covers 14 residues. The CDR3 bases are TGTGCCAGTAGTGCTCAACAGGAGAATCAGCCCCAGCATTTT. It yields the protein CASSAQQENQPQHF.

This clone was seen a handful of times. This chain joins TRBV5-1 and TRBJ2-1; TRBD1 matches at 11 bases. Losses at the gene ends were 9 bases for V and 5 bases for J; bases not matched to a gene: 7. In germline, CDR1 is SGHRS, CDR2 YFSETQ. CDR3 length: 14 residues. CDR3 DNA sequence: TGCGCCACCCAAAGGGACAGGGGGGACAATGAGCAGTTCTTC. Amino acid sequence: CATQRDRGDNEQFF.

The chain carries TRBV14 and TRBJ2-6, with 7 positions matching TRBD1. CDR3 length: 19 amino acids. The germline V gene has CDR1 SGHDN and CDR2 FVKESK. Trimming removed 0 bases from V and 0 bases from J; junction bases left unmatched: 8. This CDR3 reads CASSQDGQETISGANVLTF. The CDR3 DNA reads as TGTGCCAGCAGCCAAGATGGACAGGAGACCATCTCTGGGGCCAACGTCCTGACTTTC.

The chain links TRBV27 to TRBJ1-5; perhaps TRBD1 as D (6 bases). The CDR3 extends over 15 amino acids. The V gene's germline CDR1 is MNHEY and CDR2 SMNVEV (reference sequence). V lost 8 bases, J lost 0 bases, and 14 bases lay in between. CDR3 in amino acids: CASATGFGSNQPQHF. The CDR3 DNA is TGTGCCAGCGCAACAGGGTTCGGTAGCAATCAGCCCCAGCATTTT.

The rearrangement uses TRBV19 and TRBJ2-1, with TRBD1 identical over 9 bases. The CDR3 runs 15 residues. V shed 5 bases, J shed 8 bases, and the junction held 10 bases outside the gene matches. Per germline, CDR1 LNHDA and CDR2 SQIVND (reference sequence). CDR3 sequence (DNA): TGTGCCAGTAGTCCCCGGGACAGGGACAGTCATGAGCAGTTCTTC. Translation: CASSPRDRDSHEQFF.

The rearrangement joins TRBV4-2 to TRBJ2-1; a weak D match, TRBD2 (5 bases). V gave up 0 bases and J gave up 10 bases, with 10 bases separating them. Germline V CDR1 and CDR2: LGHNA, YNFKEQ. The CDR3 runs 13 residues. The CDR3 loop is CASSQEGRLEQFF. In nucleotides, the CDR3 is TGTGCCAGCAGCCAAGAGGGGAGACTAGAGCAGTTCTTC.

In DNA form, the CDR3 reads TGTGCCATCAGTGAGTCGATTAGCGGGGGTACCACAGATACGCAGTATTTT. This encodes CAISESISGGTTDTQYF. The chain links TRBV10-3 to TRBJ2-3, with 9 bases matching TRBD2. J lost 2 bases, V lost 0 bases, and 6 bases had no gene match. The CDR3 has 17 amino acids. Germline V lookup: CDR1 ENHRY, CDR2 SYGVKD.

For this clone: At one end the junction does not follow the germline gene, possibly because of a read error. The J gene is TRBJ2-1, the V gene TRBV7-7; 9 positions agree with TRBD2. Germline V gives CDR1 SSHAT, CDR2 FNYEAQ (reference sequence). The CDR3 spans 16 residues. Here the CDR3 DNA reads TGTGCTAGCAGCTTAACGGTAGCGGGGGAACCCAATGAGCAGTTCTTC. Encoded protein: CASSLTVAGEPNEQFF. The complete variable domain, with remaining parts taken from reference TRBV7-7 and TRBJ2-1, reads GAGVSQSPRYKVTKRGQDVTLRCDPISSHATLYWYQQALGQGPEFLTYFNYEAQPDKSGLPSDRFSAERPEGSISTLTIQRTEQRDSAMYRCASSLTVAGEPNEQFFGPGTRLTVL.

The V call is TRBV2, the J call TRBJ1-4; D unresolved. This CDR3 is built from 12 residues. V lost 4 bases to trimming and J lost 6 bases, with 6 bases between them. Germline lookup yields CDR1 SNHLY and CDR2 FYNNEI. The CDR3: CASSGTDEKLFF. CDR3 nucleotide sequence: TGTGCCAGCAGTGGTACGGATGAAAAACTGTTTTTT.

CDR3 in amino acids: CASSRGTGNEKLFF. The DNA of the CDR3 is TGTGCCAGCAGCCGAGGGACAGGGAATGAAAAACTGTTTTTT. The chain employs TRBV7-9 and TRBJ1-4, with TRBD1 identical over 9 bases. The V segment lost 5 bases and the J segment 5 bases; nucleotides outside the gene matches: 3. CDR1 is SEHNR, CDR2 FQNEAQ, per germline (reference sequence). CDR3 length: 14 residues.

A note on this clone: This sample also contains other DNA sequences that code for the same CDR3. The V and J genes are TRBV2 and TRBJ2-2; D might be TRBD1 (5 bases). The CDR3 runs 14 residues. Germline values: CDR1 SNHLY, CDR2 FYNNEI. V was pared by 2 bases and J by 1 base, with 5 bases between. The CDR3 nucleotides are TGTGCCAGCAGTGAACAGGGGAACACCGGGGAGCTGTTTTTT. Translated: CASSEQGNTGELFF.

This clone has just a few counts. This sequence joins TRBV10-1 and TRBJ2-3, with 7 bases that match TRBD2. Losses at the gene ends were 8 bases for V and 1 base for J; bases not matched to a gene: 6. CDR1 and CDR2 from the germline V gene are WNHNN and SYGVQD (reference sequence). CDR3 length: 14 amino acids. CDR3 amino acids: CASSRGGGTDTQYF. The CDR3 nucleotides are TGCGCCAGCTCCCGTGGGGGGGGCACAGATACGCAGTATTTT.

The chain couples TRBV2 to TRBJ2-3; the match to TRBD2 covers 13 bases. The V and J ends lost 10 bases and 8 bases, in that order; junction bases with no gene match: 9. The CDR3 loop spans 14 amino acids. Germline assignment: CDR1 SNHLY and CDR2 FYNNEI. The CDR3 nucleotides read TGTGCCACTCGAGGACTAGCGGGGGCCCGTACGCAGTATTTT. This translates into CATRGLAGARTQYF. The entire variable domain, with the rest obtained from reference TRBV2 and TRBJ2-3, is as follows: EPEVTQTPSHQVTQMGQEVILRCVPISNHLYFYWYRQILGQKVEFLVSFYNNEISEKSEIFDDQFSVERPDGSNFTLKIRSTKLEDSAMYFCATRGLAGARTQYFGPGTRLTVL.

The chain has TRBV4-2 and TRBJ1-5; D is unresolved. CDR1 and CDR2 from the germline V gene are LGHNA and YNFKEQ. Trimming took 0 bases from V and 9 from J, leaving 9 bases between them. The CDR3 extends over 13 amino acids. The CDR3 coding sequence is TGTGCCAGCAGCCAAGACAGACTCGGGCCCCAGCATTTT. Its protein product is CASSQDRLGPQHF.

The chain carries TRBV28 and TRBJ1-4; D call uncertain. Per germline, CDR1 MDHEN and CDR2 SYDVKM. Deletions cut 3 bases from V and 0 bases from J, with 11 bases between. This CDR3 is built from 16 residues. CDR3 DNA sequence: TGTGCCAGCAGTTTCCCGGGGATAGCAACTAATGAAAAACTGTTTTTT. It codes for CASSFPGIATNEKLFF.

The V gene is TRBV30, the J gene TRBJ2-7, with TRBD2 matching 7 bases. Germline CDR1 is GTSNPN and CDR2 is SVGIG (reference sequence). This CDR3 has 17 amino acids. V shed 5 bases and J 1 base; nucleotides not matched to a gene: 17. The CDR3 sequence is CAWDPWGGTSSSYEQYF. The CDR3 DNA is TGTGCCTGGGACCCGTGGGGGGGGACCAGTTCATCCTACGAGCAGTACTTC.

The chain uses TRBV5-1 and TRBJ2-3, with TRBD1 identical over 7 bases. CDR3 size: 16 residues. V shed 0 bases and J 2 bases; nucleotides not matched to a gene: 6. Per germline, CDR1 SGHRS and CDR2 YFSETQ. Written as DNA, the CDR3 is TGCGCCAGCAGCTTGGTTTCGGGACAGCTCACAGATACGCAGTATTTT. Its protein product is CASSLVSGQLTDTQYF.